One T cell receptor (beta chain) is described in this entry. The data stem from a study of blood T cell repertoires in COVID-19. V lost 3 bases to trimming and J lost 0 bases; unmatched junction nucleotides: 4. The CDR3 is 15 residues long. Per germline, CDR1 SGHNT and CDR2 YYREEE (reference sequence). Only in-frame clones appear in the TCRdb table, and some are missing; sequencing was by immunoSEQ multiplex PCR. The table has roughly 160,000 clones, approximately 90% seen once. Sequencing input: peripheral blood. The V call is TRBV5-4, the J call TRBJ2-3, with 7 bases lining up with TRBD1. The TCR was taken from a man in his fifties who had recovered from COVID-19. Here the CDR3 DNA reads TGTGCCAGCAGCTACAGGGGCCCGAGCACAGATACGCAGTATTTT. It translates to CASSYRGPSTDTQYF.